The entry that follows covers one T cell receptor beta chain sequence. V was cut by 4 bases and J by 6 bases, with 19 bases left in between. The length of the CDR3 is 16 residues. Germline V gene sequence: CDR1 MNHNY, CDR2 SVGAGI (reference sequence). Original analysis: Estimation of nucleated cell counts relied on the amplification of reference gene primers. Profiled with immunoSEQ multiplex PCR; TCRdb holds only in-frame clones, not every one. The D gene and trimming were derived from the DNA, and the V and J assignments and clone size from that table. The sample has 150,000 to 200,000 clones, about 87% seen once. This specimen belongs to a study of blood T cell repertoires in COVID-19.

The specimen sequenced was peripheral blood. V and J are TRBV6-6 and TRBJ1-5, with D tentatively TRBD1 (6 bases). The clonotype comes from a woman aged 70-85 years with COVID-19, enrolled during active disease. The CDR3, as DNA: TGTGCCAGCAGTTCCTTCGGGGGGCTGAGAAGTCAGCCCCAGCATTTT. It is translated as CASSSFGGLRSQPQHF.